What follows are 17 T cell receptor beta chains derived from one specimen sequenced in a study of cytomegalovirus exposure and HLA in healthy donors. The PCR ran on 60 Vbeta and 13 Jbeta primers. Produced via immunoSEQ multiplex PCR; TCRdb's table is partial and in-frame only. The data hold hundreds of thousands of clones, with 80% to 85% observed a single time. Input material: PBMCs. Receptor source: a boy aged 2 to 10 in good health and CMV-seronegative.

The rearrangement uses TRBV9 and TRBJ2-1; 8 bases line up with TRBD1. Trimming took 1 base from V and 3 from J; bases not matched to a gene: 3. The germline gives CDR1 SGDLS, CDR2 YYNGEE. The CDR3 sequence is 15 residues long. This chain's CDR3 is CASSVWTGNYNEQFF. The CDR3 DNA follows: TGTGCCAGCAGCGTATGGACAGGGAACTACAATGAGCAGTTCTTC.

CDR3: CASSVDGTGGARDTQYF. The CDR3 DNA follows: TGTGCCAGCAGCGTAGACGGGACAGGGGGGGCCAGAGATACGCAGTATTTT. The rearrangement joins TRBV9 to TRBJ2-3, with 11 bases lining up with TRBD1. The junction had 8 bases not matched to a gene; V was cut back by 0 bases and J by 5 bases. CDR1 SGDLS and CDR2 YYNGEE come from the germline V gene. The CDR3 has 17 residues.

The rearrangement uses TRBV20-1 and TRBJ1-1; D call uncertain. Looked up from germline, CDR1 is DFQATT and CDR2 is SNEGSKA (reference sequence). The CDR3 contains 11 residues. V lost 0 bases and J 6 bases, leaving 5 bases between the germline ends. CDR3 bases: TGCAGTGCTAGAGAGGGCGCTGAAGCTTTCTTT. Residues: CSAREGAEAFF.

The chain joins TRBV10-2 to TRBJ2-2, with D perhaps matching TRBD1 (6 bases). The germline V and J ends were trimmed by 7 bases and 4 bases, with 10 bases remaining between them. The CDR3 is made up of 13 amino acids. The germline V gene encodes CDR1 WSHSY and CDR2 SAAADI. DNA for the CDR3: TGCGCCAGCAATCCGACAGGCACCGGGGAGCTGTTTTTT. This codes for CASNPTGTGELFF.

The CDR3 here is CASSLMRVQETQYF. DNA of the CDR3: TGTGCCAGCAGCTTGATGAGGGTACAAGAGACCCAGTACTTC. This chain joins TRBV5-8 and TRBJ2-5, with a tentative D call TRBD2 (5 bases). The V end was cut by 1 base, the J end by 2 bases, with 9 bases between. From germline, CDR1 is SGHTS and CDR2 YDEGEE. The CDR3 contains 14 residues.

This clone was seen a few times. The gene calls are TRBV30 and TRBJ1-5; perhaps TRBD1 as D (5 bases). V shed 0 bases and J shed 3 bases, with 9 bases lying between them. CDR1 is GTSNPN, CDR2 SVGIG, per germline (reference sequence). The CDR3 is made up of 14 amino acids. The chain's CDR3 is CAWSVSRDNQPQHF. The CDR3 nucleotides are TGTGCCTGGAGTGTTTCCAGGGACAATCAGCCCCAGCATTTT.

The chain carries TRBV27 and TRBJ2-3; D perhaps matches TRBD2 (5 bases). This CDR3 is 14 amino acids long. Trimming took 5 bases from V and 6 from J, leaving 15 bases between them. Germline V gene sequence: CDR1 MNHEY, CDR2 SMNVEV (reference sequence). Written as DNA, the CDR3 is TGTGCCAGCAGTCCAGGACTTGAATGGGATACGCAGTATTTT. Translating gives CASSPGLEWDTQYF.

This chain joins TRBV19 and TRBJ2-7; D possibly corresponds to TRBD1 (5 bases). The V end lost 6 bases, the J end lost 3 bases, and 12 bases lay between the germline ends. In germline, CDR1 is LNHDA, CDR2 SQIVND (reference sequence). This CDR3 contains 13 residues. The CDR3 DNA reads TGTGCCAGTAGCCCCGGACATTTCTACGAGCAGTACTTC. This translates into CASSPGHFYEQYF. Looking up the rest from reference TRBV19 and TRBJ2-7 gives the full variable domain: DGGITQSPKYLFRKEGQNVTLSCEQNLNHDAMYWYRQDPGQGLRLIYYSQIVNDFQKGDIAEGYSVSREKKESFPLTVTSAQKNPTAFYLCASSPGHFYEQYFGPGTRLTVT.

The rearrangement joins TRBV9 to TRBJ2-5; the match to TRBD2 covers 8 bases. V trimming: 4 bases; J trimming: 5 bases; junction bases outside the gene matches: 4. Germline CDR1 reads SGDLS; CDR2 reads YYNGEE. The CDR3 spans 13 residues. The CDR3 here is CASSWGGGETQYF. For the CDR3, the DNA is TGTGCCAGCAGCTGGGGCGGGGGGGAGACCCAGTACTTC.

This clone was found a few times. The rearrangement links TRBV29-1 to TRBJ1-1, with D perhaps TRBD1 (5 bases). V was shortened by 4 bases and J by 3 bases, with 12 bases between the two germline ends. CDR3 length: 13 amino acids. The germline V gene has CDR1 SQVTM and CDR2 ANQGSEA. In DNA, the CDR3 is TGCAGCGTTGTGGCCAGGGTGGACACTGAAGCTTTCTTT. Its translation: CSVVARVDTEAFF. The complete variable domain, with remaining parts taken from reference TRBV29-1 and TRBJ1-1, reads SAVISQKPSRDICQRGTSLTIQCQVDSQVTMMFWYRQQPGQSLTLIATANQGSEATYESGFVIDKFPISRPNLTFSTLTVSNMSPEDSSIYLCSVVARVDTEAFFGQGTRLTVV.

In this sample, this clone turned up once. The chain has TRBV18 and TRBJ1-4, with D possibly matching TRBD1 (5 bases). The V gene lost 8 bases and the J gene lost 0 bases, with 13 bases spanning the gap. The CDR3 sequence is 15 residues long. From germline, CDR1 is KGHSH and CDR2 LQKENI. The DNA of the CDR3 is TGTGCCAGCCGCCCGGGGGATGCAACTAATGAAAAACTGTTTTTT. This encodes CASRPGDATNEKLFF.

This rearrangement joins TRBV7-9 to TRBJ2-3; D call uncertain. The CDR3 contains 13 residues. V was pared by 5 bases and J by 2 bases, with 8 bases between. Germline V gene lookup returns CDR1 SEHNR and CDR2 FQNEAQ (reference sequence). The CDR3 DNA sequence: TGTGCCAGCAGCCCCGAGAACACAGATACGCAGTATTTT. Protein: CASSPENTDTQYF.

This clone has just one count. The gene calls are TRBV4-1 and TRBJ2-2; a weak D match, TRBD2 (5 bases). Germline values: CDR1 MGHRA, CDR2 YSYEKL. The CDR3 loop spans 16 amino acids. V was cut by 0 bases and J by 1 base, with 9 bases left in between. The CDR3 coding sequence is TGCGCCAGCAGCCAAGATCCGAGGGTGAACACCGGGGAGCTGTTTTTT. Amino acids: CASSQDPRVNTGELFF.

This clone was seen more than once but under ten times. The sample holds other DNA sequences that translate to the same CDR3. The chain links TRBV2 to TRBJ1-1; D is possibly TRBD1 (6 bases). CDR3 length: 14 residues. V was clipped by 4 bases and J by 0 bases, with 9 bases between them. The germline gives CDR1 SNHLY, CDR2 FYNNEI. The CDR3 here is CASSVGQLNTEAFF. For the CDR3, the DNA is TGTGCCAGCAGTGTAGGACAGTTGAACACTGAAGCTTTCTTT.

This clone was detected a few times. The J gene is TRBJ1-5, the V gene TRBV30; tentative D call: TRBD1 (5 bases). Per germline, CDR1 GTSNPN and CDR2 SVGIG (reference sequence). V was trimmed by 6 bases and J by 2 bases, leaving 17 bases between them. The CDR3 loop spans 15 amino acids. The CDR3 DNA is TGTGCCTGCCGTACCCCAGGGTTGGGCAATCAGCCCCAGCATTTT. It specifies CACRTPGLGNQPQHF.

This chain uses TRBV5-4 with TRBJ2-1; D gene unclear. The CDR3 spans 15 residues. Germline V gene data show CDR1 as SGHNT and CDR2 as YYREEE (reference sequence). V gave up 1 base and J gave up 1 base, with 9 bases separating them. DNA of the CDR3: TGTGCCAGCAGCTTGTTCGAGGCTTCCTACAATGAGCAGTTCTTC. This gives the protein CASSLFEASYNEQFF.

The chain is built from TRBV10-2 and TRBJ2-2, with 9 nucleotides matching TRBD1. Germline V gene data show CDR1 as WSHSY and CDR2 as SAAADI. The trim removed 7 bases at V and 5 bases at J, leaving 5 bases unmatched. The CDR3 consists of 14 residues. The DNA for the CDR3 is TGCGCCAGCACCCGCGGACAGGGGACCGGGGAGCTGTTTTTT. Translated, it gives CASTRGQGTGELFF.